The 24 T cell receptor beta chains in this list originate from one sample, sequenced in a study of neoadjuvant nivolumab and ipilimumab in lung cancer. The assay was immunoSEQ multiplex PCR, and TCRdb's table has in-frame clones only and misses some. The table lists about 4,700 clones, roughly 80% of them singletons. Sample: normal lung tissue adjacent to the tumor, taken after neoadjuvant nivolumab, alone or with ipilimumab, at or shortly before surgery. These receptor sequences come from an adult with non-small cell lung cancer. Some clones in this sample may be carry-over from other donors' samples.

In this sample, this clone turned up a few times. The CDR3 spells CASSQGRQGNQPQHF. The DNA of the CDR3 is TGTGCCAGCAGCCAAGGGAGGCAGGGCAATCAGCCCCAGCATTTT. This chain links TRBV7-9 with TRBJ1-5; D ambiguous. V lost 5 bases and J lost 2, with 13 bases in between. Germline lookup yields CDR1 SEHNR and CDR2 FQNEAQ (reference sequence). This CDR3 comprises 15 residues.

This chain links TRBV18 with TRBJ2-5; 10 bases map to TRBD1. There are 15 residues in the CDR3. The V gene's germline CDR1 is KGHSH and CDR2 LQKENI. The ends lost 0 bases at V and 4 bases at J; junction bases unmatched: 2. The CDR3 reads CASSPPTGGRETQYF. The CDR3 nucleotides are TGTGCCAGCTCACCACCGACAGGGGGCCGAGAGACCCAGTACTTC.

The chain has TRBV6-6 and TRBJ2-7, with 10 positions matching TRBD2. Trimming took 2 bases from V and 7 from J; bases not matched to a gene: 2. The CDR3 runs 13 residues. Germline lookup yields CDR1 MNHNY and CDR2 SVGAGI (reference sequence). DNA of the CDR3: TGTGCCAGCAGTTACCAACTAGCGGGGGAGCAGTACTTC. Its translation: CASSYQLAGEQYF.

DNA for the CDR3: TGTGCCAGCCATCTGGGGGGACAAGACTACGAGCAGTACTTC. This sequence encodes CASHLGGQDYEQYF. V usage is TRBV2 and J usage is TRBJ2-7, with D tentatively TRBD1 or TRBD2 (6 bases each). The CDR3 loop spans 14 amino acids. Trimming pared 8 bases from V and 3 bases from J, leaving 17 bases between. The germline CDR1 and CDR2 sequences are SNHLY and FYNNEI.

V usage is TRBV5-5 and J usage is TRBJ2-7; no definite D call. This CDR3 comprises 11 residues. The ends were cut back, 3 bases at V and 6 bases at J, with 7 bases in the middle. Germline V gene data show CDR1 as SGHKS and CDR2 as YYEKEE (reference sequence). The CDR3 bases are TGTGCCAGCAGCTCCCCGGGCGAGCAGTACTTC. This gives the protein CASSSPGEQYF.

The chain carries TRBV6-6 and TRBJ1-6; D is perhaps TRBD1 (5 bases). The CDR3 totals 16 residues. Germline CDR1 is MNHNY and CDR2 is SVGAGI (reference sequence). Trimming cost V 5 bases and J 7 bases, with 18 bases left between them. The CDR3: CASSPLGGGANSPLHF. In DNA form, the CDR3 reads TGTGCCAGCAGTCCGCTGGGGGGAGGGGCCAATTCACCCCTCCACTTT.

This chain connects TRBV5-1 to TRBJ2-7; D gene uncertain. Trimming left V 0 bases short and J 5 bases short, with 9 bases between. CDR1 SGHRS and CDR2 YFSETQ come from the germline V gene. The length of the CDR3 is 13 residues. CDR3 in amino acids: CASSLGGRDEQYF. CDR3 coding DNA: TGCGCCAGCAGCTTGGGTGGAAGGGACGAGCAGTACTTC.

In its sample, this clone was seen a few times. V usage is TRBV5-1 and J usage is TRBJ2-2, with D uncertain. The V end was cut by 4 bases, the J end by 3 bases, with 13 bases between. The germline gives CDR1 SGHRS, CDR2 YFSETQ. The CDR3 is 15 amino acids. CDR3 loop: CASSPYMGYTGELFF. CDR3 nucleotide sequence: TGCGCCAGCAGCCCATACATGGGATACACCGGGGAGCTGTTTTTT.

The chain recombines TRBV2 with TRBJ2-5; TRBD1 might be the D (6 bases). Germline V gene data show CDR1 as SNHLY and CDR2 as FYNNEI. The length of the CDR3 is 13 residues. V was pared by 5 bases and J by 4 bases, with 11 bases between. In DNA, the CDR3 is TGTGCCAGCAGTCCGGACAGTGTAGAGACCCAGTACTTC. It is translated as CASSPDSVETQYF.

The chain is built from TRBV4-1 and TRBJ1-1, with 7 bases fitting TRBD1. V shed 1 base and J 9 bases; nucleotides not matched to a gene: 8. The germline V gene has CDR1 MGHRA and CDR2 YSYEKL. The CDR3 is 14 residues long. Written as DNA, the CDR3 is TGCGCCAGCAGCCAAGGGGCGGACAGGATAAAAGCTTTCTTT. Its translation: CASSQGADRIKAFF.

The count of this clone is one. This rearrangement joins TRBV4-1 to TRBJ1-2; 9 bases are shared with TRBD1. CDR1 is MGHRA and CDR2 is YSYEKL in the germline V gene. J lost 4 bases, V lost 4 bases, and 1 base had no gene match. The CDR3 runs 13 residues. CDR3 DNA: TGCGCCAGCAGCCCGGACAGGGGCTATGGCTACACCTTC. Amino acid sequence: CASSPDRGYGYTF.

The chain employs TRBV28 and TRBJ2-1; D possibly corresponds to TRBD1 (6 bases). The CDR3 is made up of 12 amino acids. From germline, CDR1 is MDHEN and CDR2 SYDVKM. V lost 2 bases and J lost 7, with 6 bases in between. In DNA, the CDR3 is TGTGCCAGCAGTTTAAGGGGGAATGAGCAGTTCTTC. The encoded protein is CASSLRGNEQFF.

V and J are TRBV30 and TRBJ1-1; no clear D. The CDR3 spans 15 residues. Per the germline V gene, CDR1 is GTSNPN and CDR2 is SVGIG (reference sequence). The ends were cut back, 0 bases at V and 7 bases at J, with 18 bases in the middle. The CDR3 DNA reads TGTGCCTGGAGTGTATCCGGTAATGTCTGGGGTGAAGCTTTCTTT. This codes for CAWSVSGNVWGEAFF.

The chain uses TRBV5-1 and TRBJ2-1, with 9 bases identical to TRBD2. CDR3 size: 15 residues. Germline V gene lookup returns CDR1 SGHRS and CDR2 YFSETQ. The V segment lost 1 base and the J segment 8 bases; nucleotides outside the gene matches: 7. CDR3 region: CASSLYGTSNDEQFF. The CDR3 region has the DNA TGCGCCAGCAGCTTGTACGGGACTAGCAACGATGAGCAGTTCTTC.

The rearrangement links TRBV5-1 to TRBJ1-4; D is uncertain. The length of the CDR3 is 16 residues. V dropped 0 bases and J dropped 3 bases, with 12 bases sitting between them. Germline lookup yields CDR1 SGHRS and CDR2 YFSETQ. This CDR3 is CASSLGRGWANEKLFF. DNA for the CDR3: TGCGCCAGCAGCTTGGGGCGAGGGTGGGCTAATGAAAAACTGTTTTTT.

The rearrangement joins TRBV29-1 to TRBJ1-2; D call uncertain. The CDR3 extends over 14 amino acids. Germline V gene data show CDR1 as SQVTM and CDR2 as ANQGSEA. The V end was cut by 0 bases, the J end by 7 bases, with 15 bases between. The DNA for the CDR3 is TGCAGCGTTGAAGATCCTTGGACCAAGGGTGGCTACACCTTC. Its protein is CSVEDPWTKGGYTF.

V gene TRBV5-1 combines with J gene TRBJ2-3; D assignment may be TRBD1 or TRBD2 (5 bases each). CDR1 and CDR2 (germline): SGHRS, YFSETQ. The CDR3 runs 15 residues. The V end lost 0 bases, the J end lost 6 bases, and 14 bases lay between the germline ends. In nucleotides, the CDR3 is TGCGCCAGCAGCTTGGGCCCGACCGAGGGGGATACGCAGTATTTT. Translation: CASSLGPTEGDTQYF.

The J gene is TRBJ1-1, the V gene TRBV6-4; D not resolved. V was cut by 2 bases and J by 1 base, with 5 bases left in between. Germline loops: CDR1 MRHNA, CDR2 SNTAGT. The CDR3 has 13 amino acids. CDR3 in DNA: TGTGCCAGCAGTGACCAACCGAACACTGAAGCTTTCTTT. Its translation: CASSDQPNTEAFF.

This clone has just one count. The chain carries TRBV6-1 and TRBJ1-5, with 7 nucleotides matching TRBD1. The germline V gene has CDR1 MNHNS and CDR2 SASEGT. This CDR3 has 14 amino acids. Trimming removed 8 bases from V and 7 bases from J; junction bases left unmatched: 11. For the CDR3, the DNA is TGTGCCAGCGGTACAAGACAGGGAGGGCAGCCCCAGCATTTT. The encoded protein is CASGTRQGGQPQHF.

V usage is TRBV30 and J usage is TRBJ2-7; D ambiguous. Germline loops: CDR1 GTSNPN, CDR2 SVGIG (reference sequence). The V gene lost 3 bases and the J gene lost 2 bases, with 5 bases spanning the gap. The CDR3 runs to 11 residues. Here the CDR3 DNA reads TGTGCCTGGAGGGGCACCTACGAGCAGTACTTC. Protein product: CAWRGTYEQYF.

This clone was picked up a small number of times. The J gene is TRBJ2-7, the V gene TRBV7-9; D unresolved. V gave up 2 bases and J gave up 6 bases, with 8 bases separating them. Germline V gives CDR1 SEHNR, CDR2 FQNEAQ (reference sequence). The CDR3 spans 12 residues. Written as DNA, the CDR3 is TGTGCCAGCAGCTTATGGGTCTCCGAGCAGTACTTC. It encodes CASSLWVSEQYF.

The chain has TRBV5-1 and TRBJ2-6; no reliable D call. The CDR3 runs 14 residues. CDR1 and CDR2 from the germline V gene are SGHRS and YFSETQ. With 0 bases removed from V and 3 bases from J, the gap between germline ends came to 4 bases. The CDR3 nucleotides are TGCGCCAGCAGCTTGGTTGATGGGGCCAACGTCCTGACTTTC. The encoded protein is CASSLVDGANVLTF.

The genes are TRBV2 and TRBJ2-1, with D perhaps assigned TRBD1 or TRBD2 (7 bases each). The CDR3 sequence is 15 residues long. Germline CDR1 SNHLY, CDR2 FYNNEI. V was cut by 1 base and J by 5 bases, with 12 bases left in between. The CDR3 here is CASSEVRGGHNEQFF. CDR3 sequence (DNA): TGTGCCAGCAGTGAAGTCAGGGGGGGGCACAATGAGCAGTTCTTC.

V usage is TRBV6-9 and J usage is TRBJ2-7; TRBD2 matches 9 bases. This CDR3 has 17 amino acids. Germline V gene lookup returns CDR1 MNHGY and CDR2 SVAAGI. V trimming: 7 bases; J trimming: 1 base; junction bases outside the gene matches: 14. Here the CDR3 reads CASTAAPSGKSSYEQYF. In DNA form, the CDR3 reads TGTGCCAGCACCGCAGCGCCTAGCGGGAAGTCATCCTACGAGCAGTACTTC.